This paragraph covers one T cell receptor beta chain sequence. One entry per CDR3 protein results from TCRdb running MiXCR on the RT-PCR reads. The table records about 24,000 distinct CDR3 sequences, 35% to 45% of them present only once. This specimen comes from a study of patients and donors after allogeneic stem cell transplantation. V was shortened by 5 bases and J by 0 bases, with 13 bases between the two germline ends. From germline, CDR1 is MNHEY and CDR2 SMNVEV (reference sequence). CDR3 length: 15 amino acids. The specimen was blood, either unsorted or a sorted T cell fraction (not recorded which). This TCR was recovered from a human donor who was either an allogeneic HSCT recipient or a stem cell or donor lymphocyte infusion donor (not recorded which). It is not recorded whose cells these are; they may come from a transplant donor. The rearrangement joins TRBV27 to TRBJ1-1; D perhaps matches TRBD1 (5 bases). As DNA, the CDR3 is TGTGCCAGCAGTCCCGGGACGGCGATGAACACTGAAGCTTTCTTT. Translated, it gives CASSPGTAMNTEAFF.